Sequencing of this T cell receptor (beta chain) was carried out in a study of identical twins. CDR1 and CDR2 (germline): DFQATT, SNEGSKA (reference sequence). This CDR3 spans 12 amino acids. The V end was cut by 6 bases, the J end by 4 bases, with 12 bases between. TCRdb processed the 5' RACE reads anew with MiXCR; each CDR3 protein has one entry. Of more than 1.5 million distinct CDR3 sequences listed, around 29% were seen once; the top ten hold 0.27%. V and J are TRBV20-1 and TRBJ1-2; D uncertain. This TCR derives from a newborn girl in good health. The sequencing sample was made of cord blood. CDR3 sequence reads: CSALPPSYGYTF. In DNA, the CDR3 is TGCAGTGCCCTCCCTCCCAGCTATGGCTACACCTTC.